Presented here are 10 T cell receptor beta chains from one specimen sequenced in a study of shared clonotypes between healthy human individuals. Using immunoSEQ multiplex PCR, the repertoire was profiled, and TCRdb retains in-frame clones only, with some absent. The sample contains about 380,000 clones, about 96% of which appear only once. The sequencing sample was made of memory CD8+ T cells sorted from blood. Specified subset: CD45RO+ cells pooled with CCR7-negative TemRA cells. The receptors originated from a man aged 30 to 45 in good health.

This clone was seen only once. The V call is TRBV5-1, the J call TRBJ1-2, with TRBD1 identical over 8 bases. This CDR3 is built from 16 residues. Germline-derived CDR1 and CDR2 are SGHRS and YFSETQ. V lost 2 bases to trimming and J lost 7 bases; unmatched junction nucleotides: 13. The DNA of the CDR3 is TGCGCCAGCAGCTTAACCCGGGACAGGCCTGTTGTTGGCTACACCTTC. Its translation: CASSLTRDRPVVGYTF.

This CDR3 is CASSLTGGPTGELFF. The CDR3 bases are TGTGCCAGCAGCTTGACGGGAGGGCCCACCGGGGAGCTGTTTTTT. V gene TRBV7-2 combines with J gene TRBJ2-2, with TRBD2 matching over 8 bases. Germline CDR1 reads SGHTA; CDR2 reads FQGNSA. Trimming removed 3 bases from V and 4 bases from J; junction bases left unmatched: 4. CDR3 size: 15 residues.

V usage is TRBV5-1 and J usage is TRBJ2-1, with TRBD1 matching 10 bases. V lost 3 bases and J lost 6; bases outside the gene matches: 3. Germline CDR1 SGHRS, CDR2 YFSETQ. The CDR3 is made up of 14 amino acids. CDR3 sequence: CASSWGQGTNEQFF. The CDR3 region has the DNA TGCGCCAGCAGCTGGGGACAGGGGACCAATGAGCAGTTCTTC.

The chain has TRBV7-9 and TRBJ1-1; a possible D gene is TRBD1 (6 bases). V lost 1 base and J lost 10, with 10 bases in between. The CDR3 is 12 residues long. Germline assignment: CDR1 SEHNR and CDR2 FQNEAQ (reference sequence). CDR3 DNA: TGTGCCAGCAGCTTAGAACAGGGCCCAGCTTTCTTT. It translates to CASSLEQGPAFF.

This sequence joins TRBV7-6 and TRBJ2-7; the D gene is possibly TRBD2 (6 bases). Germline V gene lookup returns CDR1 SGHVS and CDR2 FNYEAQ. There are 13 residues in the CDR3. The V and J ends lost 3 bases and 6 bases respectively, with 12 bases between them. CDR3 region: CASSFSGAGEQYF. DNA for the CDR3: TGTGCCAGCAGCTTCTCGGGAGCGGGCGAGCAGTACTTC.

This clone has only one observation. The J gene is TRBJ2-2, the V gene TRBV6-5; D is undetermined. The V and J ends lost 2 bases and 0 bases respectively, with 7 bases between them. Germline values: CDR1 MNHEY, CDR2 SVGAGI. This CDR3 spans 15 amino acids. The CDR3 DNA follows: TGTGCCAGCAGTTACCTACGACCGAACACCGGGGAGCTGTTTTTT. Its translation is CASSYLRPNTGELFF.

The rearrangement uses TRBV15 and TRBJ2-6; D unresolved. Germline V lookup: CDR1 LNHNV, CDR2 YYDKDF (reference sequence). V was pared by 0 bases and J by 3 bases, with 12 bases between. The length of the CDR3 is 17 residues. This CDR3 is CATSRDPQWGGANVLTF. The DNA for the CDR3 is TGTGCCACCAGCAGAGATCCCCAGTGGGGTGGGGCCAACGTCCTGACTTTC. The whole variable domain, filled in from reference TRBV15 and TRBJ2-6, reads DAMVIQNPRYQVTQFGKPVTLSCSQTLNHNVMYWYQQKSSQAPKLLFHYYDKDFNNEADTPDNFQSRRPNTSFCFLDIRSPGLGDTAMYLCATSRDPQWGGANVLTFGAGSRLTVL.

With respect to this clone: Other DNA sequences in the sample encode the same CDR3. This chain links TRBV28 with TRBJ2-7; D uncertain. V was pared by 6 bases and J by 2 bases, with 5 bases between. This CDR3 has 11 residues. Germline V gene lookup returns CDR1 MDHEN and CDR2 SYDVKM. The DNA of the CDR3 is TGTGCCAGCAGCGGAACCTACGAGCAGTACTTC. Amino acids: CASSGTYEQYF.

The gene calls are TRBV28 and TRBJ2-3; D is unresolved. There are 16 residues in the CDR3. V lost 1 base and J 0 bases, leaving 11 bases between the germline ends. The germline V gene encodes CDR1 MDHEN and CDR2 SYDVKM. The CDR3 DNA is TGTGCCAGCAGTTTATCTCCCAGGACCAGCACAGATACGCAGTATTTT. As protein: CASSLSPRTSTDTQYF. The full variable domain, with the rest looked up from reference TRBV28 and TRBJ2-3, is DVKVTQSSRYLVKRTGEKVFLECVQDMDHENMFWYRQDPGLGLRLIYFSYDVKMKEKGDIPEGYSVSREKKERFSLILESASTNQTSMYLCASSLSPRTSTDTQYFGPGTRLTVL.

The chain joins TRBV4-2 to TRBJ2-2, with D possibly being TRBD1 or TRBD2 (7 bases each). CDR3 length equals 15 residues. Trimming removed 3 bases at V and 5 bases at J, with 13 bases between. Germline assignment: CDR1 LGHNA and CDR2 YNFKEQ. The CDR3 loop is CASSQAGGGTGELFF. The DNA for the CDR3 is TGTGCCAGCAGCCAGGCAGGGGGAGGGACCGGGGAGCTGTTTTTT.